These T cell receptor beta chains were read from a single sample in a study of T cell repertoires in cytomegalovirus infection. Their specific antigens are unknown. One entry per CDR3 protein, called by TCRdb with MiXCR from the reads. The sample shows approximately 74,000 distinct CDR3 sequences, around 42% of them seen only once. Source: CD8+ T cells from cultured PBMCs, taken from culture after CMV antigen stimulation. Every receptor here comes from a human donor in good health (CMV status not recorded). Some clones in this sample may be carry-over from other donors' samples. Each CDR3 is given with its conserved first and last residue. D genes are given only for firm matches. Size values are once, few and many counts, or a class for expanded clones, and some rows have none.

V gene: TRBV11-2
D gene: -
J gene: TRBJ2-7
clone size: -
CDR3 protein: CASSPAGTYYEQYF
CDR3 DNA: TGTGCCAGCAGCCCTGCAGGGACCTACTACGAGCAGTACTTC

V gene: TRBV4-1
D gene: TRBD1
J gene: TRBJ1-1
clone size: many
CDR3 protein: CASSPSQGANTEAFF
CDR3 DNA: TGCGCCAGCAGCCCCTCACAGGGGGCCAACACTGAAGCTTTCTTT

V gene: TRBV6-6
D gene: TRBD2
J gene: TRBJ2-3
clone size: -
CDR3 protein: CASRIGLGGTDTQYF
CDR3 DNA: TGTGCCAGCAGAATTGGACTAGGGGGCACAGATACGCAGTATTTT

V gene: TRBV20-1
D gene: TRBD1
J gene: TRBJ1-1
clone size: once
CDR3 protein: CSARDLKQGMNTEAFF
CDR3 DNA: TGCAGTGCTAGAGATCTCAAACAGGGGATGAACACTGAAGCTTTCTTT

V gene: TRBV4-3
D gene: -
J gene: TRBJ2-7
clone size: many
CDR3 protein: CASSPTTGFDEQYF
CDR3 DNA: TGCGCCAGCAGCCCAACTACAGGGTTTGACGAGCAGTACTTC

V gene: TRBV7-3
D gene: TRBD1
J gene: TRBJ1-2
clone size: once
CDR3 protein: CASSLGDRANYGYTF
CDR3 DNA: TGTGCCAGCAGCTTAGGGGACAGGGCCAACTATGGCTACACCTTC

V gene: TRBV19
D gene: -
J gene: TRBJ1-2
clone size: few
CDR3 protein: CASSTGYGYTF
CDR3 DNA: TGTGCCAGTAGTACAGGGTACGGCTACACCTTC

V gene: TRBV4-3
D gene: TRBD2
J gene: TRBJ2-1
clone size: -
CDR3 protein: CASSQDELAGGIIEQFF
CDR3 DNA: TGCGCCAGCAGCCAAGATGAGCTAGCGGGGGGGATTATCGAGCAGTTCTTC

V gene: TRBV28
D gene: TRBD2
J gene: TRBJ2-7
clone size: -
CDR3 protein: CASSHTSGDGVEYEQYF
CDR3 DNA: TGTGCCAGCAGTCATACTAGCGGGGACGGAGTCGAGTACGAGCAGTACTTC

V gene: TRBV7-2
D gene: TRBD2
J gene: TRBJ2-7
clone size: few
CDR3 protein: CASSQGLGSSYEQYF
CDR3 DNA: TGTGCCAGCAGCCAGGGACTAGGAAGCTCCTACGAGCAGTACTTC

V gene: TRBV27
D gene: TRBD1
J gene: TRBJ2-1
clone size: -
CDR3 protein: CASSLLVDRGTDEQFF
CDR3 DNA: TGTGCCAGCAGTTTATTGGTGGACAGGGGCACGGATGAGCAGTTCTTC

V gene: TRBV5-6
D gene: -
J gene: TRBJ2-7
clone size: -
CDR3 protein: CASSLSFGSYEQYF
CDR3 DNA: TGTGCCAGCAGCTTGTCGTTCGGATCCTACGAGCAGTACTTC

V gene: TRBV7-2
D gene: -
J gene: TRBJ2-7
clone size: -
CDR3 protein: CASSLPTTGLYEQYF
CDR3 DNA: TGTGCCAGCAGCTTACCCACTACGGGGTTATACGAGCAGTACTTC

V gene: TRBV5-4
D gene: TRBD1
J gene: TRBJ2-3
clone size: -
CDR3 protein: CASSWTGDTDTQYF
CDR3 DNA: TGTGCCAGCAGCTGGACAGGCGACACAGATACGCAGTATTTT

V gene: TRBV7-9
D gene: -
J gene: TRBJ2-3
clone size: few
CDR3 protein: CASSLSGFNTDTQYF
CDR3 DNA: TGTGCCAGCAGCTTATCGGGTTTCAACACAGATACGCAGTATTTT

V gene: TRBV6-1
D gene: -
J gene: TRBJ2-1
clone size: -
CDR3 protein: CASSEEPGITYNEQFF
CDR3 DNA: TGTGCCAGCAGTGAAGAGCCGGGAATTACCTACAATGAGCAGTTCTTC